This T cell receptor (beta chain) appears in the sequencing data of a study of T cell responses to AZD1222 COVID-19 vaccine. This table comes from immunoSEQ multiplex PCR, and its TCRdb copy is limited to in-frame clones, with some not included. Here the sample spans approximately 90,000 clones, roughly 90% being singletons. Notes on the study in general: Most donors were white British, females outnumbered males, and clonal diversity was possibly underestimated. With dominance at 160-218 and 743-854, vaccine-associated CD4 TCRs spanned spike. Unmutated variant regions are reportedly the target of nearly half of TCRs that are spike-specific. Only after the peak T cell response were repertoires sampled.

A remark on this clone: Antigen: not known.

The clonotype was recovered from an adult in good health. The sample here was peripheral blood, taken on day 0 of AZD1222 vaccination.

In nucleotides, the CDR3 is TGTGCCAGCAGTTACTCGGGGAGGAACACTGAAGCTTTCTTT. Translation gives CASSYSGRNTEAFF. The chain joins TRBV6-5 to TRBJ1-1, with no clear D. CDR1 is MNHEY and CDR2 is SVGAGI in the germline V gene. The V end lost 0 bases, the J end lost 1 base, and 6 bases lay between the germline ends. This CDR3 comprises 14 residues.